This TCR beta chain was recovered during a study of T cells in Graves' hyperthyroidism and ophthalmopathy. Amplified TCR beta CDR3 regions came from RNA transcripts. Carried out on the TCR CDR3, a first-round RT-PCR used the HTBI primer set. One entry per CDR3 protein, called by TCRdb with MiXCR from the multiplex PCR reads. The sample consists of fewer than 800,000 distinct CDR3 sequences, roughly 17% of them appearing once. This clonotype has at least ten counts. The CDR3 extends over 15 amino acids. CDR1 is SNHLY, CDR2 FYNNEI, per germline. Trimming removed 8 bases from V and 6 bases from J; junction bases left unmatched: 9.

The material sequenced was blood. The receptor comes from a man aged 18 to 29 with Graves' hyperthyroidism. The chain carries TRBV2 and TRBJ2-1; 11 bases line up with TRBD2. This CDR3 reads CASWPPGLAANEQFF. CDR3 nucleotide sequence: TGTGCCAGCTGGCCCCCGGGACTAGCGGCCAATGAGCAGTTCTTC.